This is a list of T cell receptor beta chains from one sample in a study of blood T cell repertoires in COVID-19. Libraries were prepared by immunoSEQ multiplex PCR; TCRdb keeps only in-frame clonotypes and omits some of them. Of approximately 270,000 clones detected, 89% appear once; the ten largest clones hold approximately 1.8%. Sequenced material: PBMCs or T cells enriched from blood (not recorded which). These receptors were obtained from a woman aged 60 to 75 who had recovered from COVID-19. CDR3s include the opening cysteine and the closing phenylalanine or tryptophan. Each record gives: V gene, CDR3 protein.

TRBV13	CASSLPPFSHEQYF
TRBV10-2	CASSETNRVGEQFF
TRBV7-2	CASSLGQGREQFF
TRBV25-1	CASSDLGQSGTEAFF
TRBV5-1	CASSFDRGGEQYF
TRBV10-3	CAVGTDPYEQYF
TRBV29-1	CSAGDTVSYEQYF
TRBV7-9	CASSPRGDTQYF
TRBV5-1	CASSFFGQMNTEAFF
TRBV28	CASSFARREQYF
TRBV19	CASSPNGGVEQYF